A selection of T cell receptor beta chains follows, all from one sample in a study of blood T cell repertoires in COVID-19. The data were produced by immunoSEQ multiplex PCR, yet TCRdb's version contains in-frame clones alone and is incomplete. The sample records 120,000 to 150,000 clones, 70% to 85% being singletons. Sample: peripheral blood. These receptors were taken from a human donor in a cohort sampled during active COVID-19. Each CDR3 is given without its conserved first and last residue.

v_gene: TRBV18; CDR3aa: ASSKIPQGSQETQY
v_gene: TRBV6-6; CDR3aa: ASVPGQGVINQPQH
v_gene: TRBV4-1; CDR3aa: ATGPTGVGNTIY
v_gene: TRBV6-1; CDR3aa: ASSEVVSPYGYT
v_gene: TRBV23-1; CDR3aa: ASRPYGTRGDEQF
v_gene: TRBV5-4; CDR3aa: ASNQDARRDIQY
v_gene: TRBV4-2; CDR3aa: ASSQRKGVGTGELF
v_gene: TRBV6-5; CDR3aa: ASSYPGQGSEAQY
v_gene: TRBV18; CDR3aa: ASSPVRGGNQPQH
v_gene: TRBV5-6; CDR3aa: ASSSGQGENSPLH
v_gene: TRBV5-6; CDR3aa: ASSSRTLSLGNTIY
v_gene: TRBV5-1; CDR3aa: ASSLGTGGRRTYEQY
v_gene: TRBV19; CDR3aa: ASSKSTGVGEKLF
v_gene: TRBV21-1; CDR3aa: ARGGTVQETQY
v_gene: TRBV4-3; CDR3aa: ASSQDGGGAHGEQF
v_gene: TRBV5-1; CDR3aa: ASTRTGRDSPLH
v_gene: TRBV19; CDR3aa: ASSIARLAGDLGQETQY
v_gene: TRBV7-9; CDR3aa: ASSIQGEETQY
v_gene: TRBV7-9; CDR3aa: ASIRQGEITEAF
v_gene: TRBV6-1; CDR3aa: ASSDPDRGVTEAF
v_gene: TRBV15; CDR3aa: ATSRDKGQGGQY
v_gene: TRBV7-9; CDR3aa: ASSSYERNTDTQY
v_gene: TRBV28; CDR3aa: ASSPRQGLSPLH
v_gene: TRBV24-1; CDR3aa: ATSDLGLAGVHSYNEQF
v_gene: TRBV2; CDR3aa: ASRVNGLGNNEQF
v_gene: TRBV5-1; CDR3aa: ASGDRGDYGYT
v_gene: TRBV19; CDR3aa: ASRDRGITGELF
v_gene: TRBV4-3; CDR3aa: ASSQERGGGTQY
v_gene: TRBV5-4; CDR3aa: ASSPDEGGELF
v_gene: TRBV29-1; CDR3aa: SVGAVGWYGYT
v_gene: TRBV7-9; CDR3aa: ASSNTGGAGQPQH
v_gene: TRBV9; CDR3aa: ASSVWGSYNSPLH
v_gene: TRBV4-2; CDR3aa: ASSQTTGGPGANVLT
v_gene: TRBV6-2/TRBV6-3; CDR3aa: ASSYSRRQRRETQY
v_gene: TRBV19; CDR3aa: AIPRGAYSNQPQH
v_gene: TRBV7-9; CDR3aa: ASSLVRGHEQF
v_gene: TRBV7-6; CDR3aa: ASSSTLGRDGYT
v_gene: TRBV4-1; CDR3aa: ASSLSGGPYEQY
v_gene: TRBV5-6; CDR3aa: ASSLVGAPGQF
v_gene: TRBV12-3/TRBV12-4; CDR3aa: ASSRGFAEAF
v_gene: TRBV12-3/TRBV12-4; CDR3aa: ASGTGGYEQY
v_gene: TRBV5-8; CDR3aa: ASSKLAGLVNEQF
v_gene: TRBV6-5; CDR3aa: ASRRETGSHSPLH